This TCR beta chain was identified in a study of blood T cell dynamics during melanoma immunotherapy (dated by TCRdb to 2018 to 2021). Some background on the complete study: The patients had metastatic melanoma and were given first-line pembrolizumab or nivolumab plus ipilimumab as standard of care in the United Kingdom. To find early correlates of response, peripheral T cell receptor repertoires were profiled in metastatic melanoma patients before and after one cycle of checkpoint inhibitor therapy. The training cohort consisted of consecutive patients, while an additional independent group of patients from the same centre was pooled to form an external validation set. General study outcomes and caveats: The relatively small sample size was acknowledged as something that could potentially limit how far the results can be generalized. The study could not determine whether the T cell clones driving repertoire changes were melanoma-specific or reflected general immune activation. Unlike progressors, patients who went on to achieve disease control showed a bifurcated reorganization of the PBMC repertoire at W3, with either increased clonality or increased diversity.

Every bulk PBMC sample had a fixed 350 ng of DNA loaded. TCR beta CDR3 sequences were amplified from genomic DNA using the immunoSEQ TCRb Assay kit according to manufacturer instructions. The KAPA Library Quantification Kit for Illumina platforms was used to quantify pooled libraries by qPCR. Pooled libraries were sequenced on an Illumina NextSeq 500, clustered at about 0.55-1.2 pM. Per the source publication's procedure: TCR data were analyzed using immunoSEQ ANALYZER and the R LymphoSeq package. A rearrangement efficiency score was calculated as productive divided by the sum of productive and non-productive CDR3 sequences. Within each patient, timepoints were compared pairwise for clonality, measured with the Gini coefficient, and for diversity, measured with the Renyi index at alpha=1. In LymphoSeq, clonal relatedness was computed with an edit distance of 3 and repertoire similarity was computed with the Bhattacharyya coefficient. To classify response, a linear discriminant analysis based on week-3 changes in clonality and diversity was built with the R MASS and caret packages. This is the immuneACCESS table as TCRdb keeps it, with only in-frame sequences that have V and J called. A part of the clones is gone; compared with another copy, unresolved V genes explain less than half, and the rest is unexplained. V and J calls and clone size are those listed in that table; D and trimming were worked out from the DNA. The sample table contains 8,500 or so clones; only one count was recorded for 88% of them. The ten largest account for 2% to 2.5% of the sample.

Measured from the cysteine to the phenylalanine, the CDR3 is 13 residues long. Only the CDR3 portion is preserved as DNA: 39 bases, with reading frame beginning at the first base. According to the germline V gene, CDR1 reads MDHEN and CDR2 reads SYDVKM. The V end gives up 4 bases and the J end 4 bases, leaving 3 bases in the junction not matched to a gene. Of note for this clone: Its antigen is unknown. There are no base qualities to consult, and no much larger clone falls within one base.

The intended sense of this specimen's time point label: week 3, after first cycle of checkpoint inhibitor. Blood samples were taken before treatment (T0) and at week 3 (W3), following the first cycle of checkpoint blockade. Except for a couple of patients with rapid clinical progression, response was assessed 12 weeks after the first infusion by RECIST 1.1; disease control meant complete response, partial response or stable disease. Patients were not eligible if they had prior systemic cancer treatment, concomitant immunosuppressant therapy or synchronous other active malignancies. TCR beta was sequenced in both bulk PBMC and plasma cell-free DNA in order to track circulating cells as well as T cell turnover. Lymphoprep and SepMate tubes were used to isolate PBMC from blood, and red cell lysis was then performed. DNA from PBMC and sorted T cell subsets was extracted with QIAamp DNA Blood Mini kits.

The chain employs TRBV28 and TRBJ1-2, with 7 bases aligning to TRBD1. The receptor was isolated from a human donor with melanoma. Sequencing was performed on blood, taken from a patient treated with checkpoint blockade. The encoded CDR3 is CASSWTGPYGYTF. The DNA sequence is TGTGCCAGCAGTTGGACAGGACCCTATGGCTACACCTTC.